A selection of T cell receptor beta chains follows, all from one sample in a study of shared clonotypes between healthy human individuals. Clones were read by immunoSEQ multiplex PCR, and TCRdb kept only the in-frame ones, dropping some. The sample has a few million clones, more than 90% seen once. The sequenced sample was naive CD4+ T cells sorted from blood. The receptors originated from a young man in good health. Each CDR3 is given with its conserved first and last residue. The D gene is left open where the match is weak. Clone size appears in some rows only: once, few, many, or a class for an expanded clone.

CDR3,DNA,J,size,D,V
CASSPRFNQPQHF,TGTGCCAGCAGCCCGAGGTTTAATCAGCCCCAGCATTTT,TRBJ1-5,.,.,TRBV2
CASRRQGRETQYF,TGTGCCAGCAGGCGACAGGGGCGGGAGACCCAGTACTTC,TRBJ2-5,.,TRBD1,TRBV6-5
CASSEARVKVTGNTIYF,TGTGCCAGCAGTGAAGCGCGGGTCAAGGTCACTGGAAACACCATATATTTT,TRBJ1-3,.,.,TRBV2
CSVEYRGGETQYF,TGCAGCGTTGAATATCGGGGCGGAGAGACCCAGTACTTC,TRBJ2-5,once,.,TRBV29-1
CASRRGQRVNQPQHF,TGTGCCAGCAGGAGGGGACAACGAGTAAATCAGCCCCAGCATTTT,TRBJ1-5,.,.,TRBV6-5
CASSPSQIPSYEQYF,TGTGCCAGCAGCCCCTCCCAGATCCCCTCCTACGAGCAGTACTTC,TRBJ2-7,.,.,TRBV7-9
CASSLAGPSYNEQFF,TGTGCCAGCAGCCTAGCGGGACCCTCCTACAATGAGCAGTTCTTC,TRBJ2-1,.,TRBD2,TRBV14
CASSSPIERETYNEQFF,TGTGCCAGCAGTTCCCCAATCGAGCGGGAGACCTACAATGAGCAGTTCTTC,TRBJ2-1,.,TRBD2,TRBV28
CASTTWAGGDRDNEQFF,TGTGCCAGCACCACATGGGCAGGGGGGGACAGAGACAATGAGCAGTTCTTC,TRBJ2-1,.,.,TRBV11-1
CSGTDTGELFF,TGCAGCGGGACGGACACCGGGGAGCTGTTTTTT,TRBJ2-2,.,.,TRBV29-1
CASSTRLDTDTQYF,TGTGCCAGCAGTACTCGACTAGACACAGATACGCAGTATTTT,TRBJ2-3,.,.,TRBV6-5